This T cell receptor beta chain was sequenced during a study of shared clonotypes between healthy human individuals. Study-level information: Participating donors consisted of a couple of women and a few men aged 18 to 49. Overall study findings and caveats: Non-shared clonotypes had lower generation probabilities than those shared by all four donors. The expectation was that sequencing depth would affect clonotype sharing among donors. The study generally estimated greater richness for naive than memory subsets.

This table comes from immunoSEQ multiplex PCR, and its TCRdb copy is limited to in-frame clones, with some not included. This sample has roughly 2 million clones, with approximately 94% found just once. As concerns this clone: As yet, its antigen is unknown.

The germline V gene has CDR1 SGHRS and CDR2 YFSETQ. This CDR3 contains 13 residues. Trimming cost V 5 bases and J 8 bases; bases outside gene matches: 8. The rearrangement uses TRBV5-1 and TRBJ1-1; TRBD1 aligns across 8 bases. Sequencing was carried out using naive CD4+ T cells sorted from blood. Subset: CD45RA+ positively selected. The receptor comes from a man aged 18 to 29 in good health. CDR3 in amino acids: CASRKTGVLEAFF. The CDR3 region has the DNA TGCGCCAGCAGGAAGACAGGGGTTCTCGAAGCTTTCTTT.